These 31 T cell receptor beta chains came from one sample sequenced in a study of CXCR3-negative and CXCR3-positive naive CD8 T cells. General study points: Higher TRB CDR3 hydrophobicity marked CXCR3-positive naive cells relative to CXCR3-negative naive cells.

In preparing the TRB cDNA libraries, 5' RACE with UMI labels was used. TCRdb reprocessed the 5' RACE reads and keeps a single row for each CDR3 protein, giving no DNA. This repertoire includes 150,000 to 170,000 distinct CDR3 sequences. Antigen specificity for these receptors is unknown. The material sequenced was naive CXCR3+ CD8+ T cells from blood. Specified subset: CD45RO-CCR7+CD27+CD95- naive CD8+ T cells expressing CXCR3 (TNR3+). The receptors here all came from a human donor in good health. Some clones in this sample may be carry-over from other donors' samples.

The genes are TRBV21-1 and TRBJ2-7; TCRdb gives TRBD1 as the D gene, but with no DNA this cannot be confirmed. TRBV21-1 is listed as a pseudogene. The length of the CDR3 is 21 residues. CDR3 protein: CASSKDPGGGQGKPFAYEQYF.

The J gene is TRBJ2-7, the V gene TRBV12-3 or TRBV12-4. This CDR3 has 12 amino acids. The CDR3 here is CASGYSFYEQYF.

The chain recombines TRBV28 with TRBJ2-7; with no DNA, the TCRdb D assignment of TRBD1 cannot be verified. Looked up from germline, CDR1 is MDHEN and CDR2 is SYDVKM. The CDR3 contains 14 residues. CDR3 residues: CASSLVQGPYEQYF.

The chain recombines TRBV25-1 with TRBJ1-2; TCRdb picks TRBD1, but there is no DNA to check that call. Germline CDR1 and CDR2: MGHDK and SYGVNS. CDR3 length: 14 amino acids. The CDR3 sequence is CASSSMTGLTGYTF.

The chain is built from TRBV6-5 and TRBJ1-5. Per the germline V gene, CDR1 is MNHEY and CDR2 is SVGAGI. CDR3 length: 17 amino acids. CDR3 region: CASSPTGAVYSNQPQHF.

The chain combines TRBV28 with TRBJ1-2. Germline V lookup: CDR1 MDHEN, CDR2 SYDVKM. This CDR3 comprises 11 residues. This CDR3 is CASKGSYGYTF.

V and J are TRBV5-1 and TRBJ1-1; TCRdb designates TRBD1, a call that cannot be tested without DNA. This CDR3 contains 16 residues. The germline CDR1 and CDR2 sequences are SGHRS and YFSETQ. The CDR3 loop is CASSLNSGTGSSEAFF.

The chain recombines TRBV4-3 with TRBJ2-3; TCRdb designates TRBD2, a call that cannot be tested without DNA. The CDR3 consists of 18 residues. Germline-derived CDR1 and CDR2 are LGHNA and YSLEER. The CDR3 here is CASSQDILFGGAPDTQYF.

The rearrangement links TRBV7-9 to TRBJ1-6; TCRdb lists TRBD1, though no DNA is available to test this call. The CDR3 extends over 12 amino acids. Per the germline V gene, CDR1 is SEHNR and CDR2 is FQNEAQ (reference sequence). The CDR3 reads CASSPPTEPLHF.

The chain recombines TRBV12-3 or TRBV12-4 with TRBJ2-7; no DNA is available, so the TRBD1 call from TCRdb remains unchecked. The CDR3 is 12 amino acids. CDR3 residues: CASTPGGLEQYF.

This chain joins TRBV4-3 and TRBJ2-7. Germline V gives CDR1 LGHNA, CDR2 YSLEER. This CDR3 region has 13 residues. The CDR3 loop is CASSQDIAYEQYF.

J is TRBJ1-2 and V is TRBV6-6; lacking DNA, the TRBD1 call made by TCRdb goes unchecked. CDR3 length: 16 residues. Germline CDR1 reads MNHNY; CDR2 reads SVGAGI (reference sequence). CDR3 region: CASSFPSGGGGNGYTF.

The chain carries TRBV10-1 and TRBJ2-1; TCRdb selects TRBD2, and the lack of DNA leaves this call unchecked. The CDR3 totals 17 residues. Germline V gene sequence: CDR1 WNHNN, CDR2 SYGVQD (reference sequence). The CDR3 spells CASSESFSGTMSNEQFF.

The chain joins TRBV7-9 to TRBJ2-2. Germline CDR1 SEHNR, CDR2 FQNEAQ (reference sequence). The CDR3 consists of 14 residues. The CDR3 here is CASSLEPFTGELFF.

The chain has TRBV19 and TRBJ1-1; TCRdb picks TRBD1, but there is no DNA to check that call. There are 15 residues in the CDR3. From germline, CDR1 is LNHDA and CDR2 SQIVND (reference sequence). CDR3 sequence reads: CASTLMDRTNTEAFF.

The J gene is TRBJ1-1, the V gene TRBV12-3 or TRBV12-4; the D call from TCRdb, TRBD1, cannot be confirmed without DNA. CDR3 length: 11 residues. CDR3 residues: CASSLTGEAFF.

The chain employs TRBV12-3 or TRBV12-4 and TRBJ2-1; TCRdb calls TRBD1, which cannot be checked without DNA. CDR3 length: 16 residues. CDR3 sequence: CASSLATGRINNEQFF.

This chain uses TRBV20-1 with TRBJ2-7; TCRdb indicates TRBD1, and absent DNA this call remains unverified. Germline CDR1 and CDR2: DFQATT and SNEGSKA (reference sequence). The CDR3 spans 14 residues. The CDR3 region is CSAEIKGSTPEQYF.

This sequence joins TRBV25-1 and TRBJ2-1. This CDR3 is built from 12 residues. The germline CDR1 and CDR2 sequences are MGHDK and SYGVNS. CDR3 in amino acids: CASSERFHEQFF.

This chain joins TRBV28 and TRBJ2-7; the TRBD1 assignment by TCRdb is unverifiable without DNA. In germline, CDR1 is MDHEN, CDR2 SYDVKM. This CDR3 contains 14 residues. This CDR3 reads CASTLGRAGYEQYF.

The chain carries TRBV2 and TRBJ2-7; lacking DNA, the TRBD1 call made by TCRdb goes unchecked. The CDR3 runs to 14 residues. CDR1 is SNHLY and CDR2 is FYNNEI in the germline V gene. CDR3 region: CASSDRDSNYEQYF.

The gene calls are TRBV29-1 and TRBJ2-1. Germline V gives CDR1 SQVTM, CDR2 ANQGSEA. The CDR3 extends over 12 amino acids. CDR3 sequence: CTYRGSYNEQFF.

The chain has TRBV20-1 and TRBJ2-3; with no DNA, the TCRdb D assignment of TRBD1 cannot be verified. This CDR3 is 16 amino acids long. Germline V CDR1 and CDR2: DFQATT, SNEGSKA (reference sequence). The CDR3 region is CSALKGGAHSTDTQYF.

The chain couples TRBV28 to TRBJ2-5. The CDR3 covers 13 residues. Germline V gives CDR1 MDHEN, CDR2 SYDVKM. The CDR3 is CASTPRNQETQYF.

This chain links TRBV9 with TRBJ2-5. This CDR3 is 13 amino acids long. CDR1 and CDR2 from the germline V gene are SGDLS and YYNGEE. CDR3 sequence: CASSVDLQETQYF. The full variable domain, with the rest looked up from reference TRBV9 and TRBJ2-5, is DSGVTQTPKHLITATGQRVTLRCSPRSGDLSVYWYQQSLDQGLQFLIQYYNGEERAKGNILERFSAQQFPDLHSELNLSSLELGDSALYFCASSVDLQETQYFGPGTRLLVL.

V is TRBV5-1 and J is TRBJ1-2. Per germline, CDR1 SGHRS and CDR2 YFSETQ. CDR3 length equals 15 residues. The CDR3 region is CASSLSQGPNYGYTF.

The chain combines TRBV5-1 with TRBJ2-4; TCRdb designates TRBD1, a call that cannot be tested without DNA. From germline, CDR1 is SGHRS and CDR2 YFSETQ. The CDR3 runs 13 residues. This chain's CDR3 is CASSPGQGGIQYF.

This chain joins TRBV29-1 and TRBJ2-5. The CDR3 runs 13 residues. CDR1 and CDR2 from the germline V gene are SQVTM and ANQGSEA. CDR3 loop: CSVDRSLQETQYF.

The V call is TRBV11-2, the J call TRBJ2-7; checking the TCRdb D call of TRBD2 is not possible without DNA. The V gene's germline CDR1 is SGHAT and CDR2 FQNNGV. The CDR3 length is 13 residues. The CDR3 sequence is CASSLTSIYEQYF.

The rearrangement links TRBV5-1 to TRBJ2-7; lacking DNA, the TRBD2 call made by TCRdb goes unchecked. The CDR3 is 14 amino acids. CDR1 is SGHRS and CDR2 is YFSETQ in the germline V gene. The CDR3: CASSLAYGGLEQYF.

The chain links TRBV29-1 to TRBJ2-1; TCRdb selects TRBD1, and the lack of DNA leaves this call unchecked. This CDR3 spans 14 amino acids. Germline values: CDR1 SQVTM, CDR2 ANQGSEA. The CDR3 sequence: CSVTTGTGGVEQFF.